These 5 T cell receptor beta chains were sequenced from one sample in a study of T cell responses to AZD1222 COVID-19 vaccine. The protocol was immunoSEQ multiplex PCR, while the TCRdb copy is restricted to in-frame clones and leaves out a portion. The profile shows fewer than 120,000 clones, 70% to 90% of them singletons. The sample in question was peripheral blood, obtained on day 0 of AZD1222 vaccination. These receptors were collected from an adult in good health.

DNA of the CDR3: TGCAGTCTAAGCTCTAACTATGGCTACACCTTC. Encoded protein: CSLSSNYGYTF. V usage is TRBV20-1 and J usage is TRBJ1-2; no clear D gene. CDR1 and CDR2 from the germline V gene are DFQATT and SNEGSKA (reference sequence). V gave up 8 bases and J gave up 0 bases, with 7 bases separating them. The CDR3 is 11 amino acids.

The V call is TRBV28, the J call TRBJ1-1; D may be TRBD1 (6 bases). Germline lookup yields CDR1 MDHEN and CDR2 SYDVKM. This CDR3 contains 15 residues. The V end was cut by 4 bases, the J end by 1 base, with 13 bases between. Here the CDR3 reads CASSSAGHQNTEAFF. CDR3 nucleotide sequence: TGTGCCAGCAGTTCAGCGGGACACCAGAACACTGAAGCTTTCTTT.

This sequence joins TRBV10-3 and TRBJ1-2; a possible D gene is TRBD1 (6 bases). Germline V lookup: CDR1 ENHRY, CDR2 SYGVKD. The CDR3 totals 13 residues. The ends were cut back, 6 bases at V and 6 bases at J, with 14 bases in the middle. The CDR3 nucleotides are TGTGCCATCAGCCCGCAGGGGATGGATGGCTACACCTTC. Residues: CAISPQGMDGYTF.

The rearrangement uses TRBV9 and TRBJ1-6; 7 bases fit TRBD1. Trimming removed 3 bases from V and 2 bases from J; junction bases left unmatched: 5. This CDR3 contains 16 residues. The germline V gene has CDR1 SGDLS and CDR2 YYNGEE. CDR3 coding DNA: TGTGCCAGCAGCGCGAGACAGGGACCCTATAATTCACCCCTCCACTTT. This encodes CASSARQGPYNSPLHF.

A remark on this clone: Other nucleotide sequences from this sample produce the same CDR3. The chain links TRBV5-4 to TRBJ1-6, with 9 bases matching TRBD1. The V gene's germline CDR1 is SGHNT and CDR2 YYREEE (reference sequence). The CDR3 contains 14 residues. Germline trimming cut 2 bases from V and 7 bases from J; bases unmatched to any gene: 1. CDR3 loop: CASSLGTGNSPLHF. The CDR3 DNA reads TGTGCCAGCAGCTTAGGGACAGGGAATTCACCCCTCCACTTT. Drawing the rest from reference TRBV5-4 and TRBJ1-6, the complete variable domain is ETGVTQSPTHLIKTRGQQVTLRCSSQSGHNTVSWYQQALGQGPQFIFQYYREEENGRGNFPPRFSGLQFPNYSSELNVNALELDDSALYLCASSLGTGNSPLHFGNGTRLTVT.